The 16 T cell receptor beta chains below were found in one sample sequenced in a study of circulating CD8 cells and anti-PD-1 response in melanoma. From live CD3+CD8+TCRalphabeta+ cells, four PD-1 and/or TIGIT subsets were sorted. Using approximately 16 ng of total RNA, TCR libraries were made with the QIAseq Immune Repertoire TCR panel. TCRdb independently ran MiXCR on the reads; one entry per CDR3 protein. The sample holds roughly 650 distinct CDR3 sequences, roughly 9.6% seen once. The material sequenced was CD8+ T cells from PBMCs, taken at baseline or after one month of anti-PD-1 therapy (not recorded which). The source is a human donor with melanoma.

Worth noting for this clonotype: Being one base from a much bigger clone, this may be a read error. The chain links TRBV7-2 to TRBJ1-1; perhaps TRBD1 as D (5 bases). The CDR3 spans 15 residues. CDR1 is SGHTA, CDR2 FQGNSA, per germline. The CDR3 nucleotides are TGTGCCAGCGGCTTAACATGGGGGACGAACACTGAAGCTTTCTTT. As protein: CASGLTWGTNTEAFF.

The V and J genes are TRBV6-5 and TRBJ1-2; 8 nucleotides agree with TRBD1. CDR3 size: 14 residues. Germline values: CDR1 MNHEY, CDR2 SVGAGI. With 6 bases clipped from V and 3 bases from J, the junction kept 6 bases outside the gene matches. Here the CDR3 DNA reads TGTGCCAGCAGCCCGGACAGGGTTTACTATGGCTACACCTTC. It encodes CASSPDRVYYGYTF.

By frequency in the sample, this clonotype is large (0.1 to 1%). V gene TRBV27 combines with J gene TRBJ1-5; no reliable D call. Germline V gene sequence: CDR1 MNHEY, CDR2 SMNVEV (reference sequence). The CDR3 runs to 13 residues. Trimming removed 1 base at V and 7 bases at J, with 8 bases between. This chain's CDR3 is CASSLFSGQPQHF. The CDR3, as DNA: TGTGCCAGCAGTTTATTTTCAGGACAGCCCCAGCATTTT.

In its sample, this clonotype ranks as medium-sized. V usage is TRBV28 and J usage is TRBJ2-5; TRBD1 agrees at 8 bases. Germline trimming cut 3 bases from V and 1 base from J; bases unmatched to any gene: 4. This CDR3 has 15 residues. Per germline, CDR1 MDHEN and CDR2 SYDVKM. The CDR3 spells CASSFIGTGQETQYF. As DNA, the CDR3 is TGTGCCAGCAGTTTCATCGGGACAGGCCAAGAGACCCAGTACTTC. Based on the CDR3 plus reference TRBV28 and TRBJ2-5, the full variable domain is DVKVTQSSRYLVKRTGEKVFLECVQDMDHENMFWYRQDPGLGLRLIYFSYDVKMKEKGDIPEGYSVSREKKERFSLILESASTNQTSMYLCASSFIGTGQETQYFGPGTRLLVL.

This clonotype ranks as large (0.1 to 1%). This rearrangement joins TRBV27 to TRBJ1-1; 7 nucleotides agree with TRBD1. Germline loops: CDR1 MNHEY, CDR2 SMNVEV (reference sequence). The CDR3 extends over 13 amino acids. The J segment lost 5 bases and the V segment lost 6 bases, leaving 6 bases of the junction unmatched. This CDR3 reads CASSAGGLTEAFF. As DNA, the CDR3 is TGTGCCAGCAGCGCAGGGGGATTAACTGAAGCTTTCTTT.

In this sample, this clonotype is large (0.1 to 1%). The genes are TRBV2 and TRBJ2-1; D is possibly TRBD1 or TRBD2 (5 bases each). V lost 4 bases and J 4 bases, leaving 11 bases between the germline ends. The length of the CDR3 is 14 residues. CDR1 SNHLY and CDR2 FYNNEI come from the germline V gene. This CDR3 reads CASSARDPYNEQFF. The CDR3, as DNA: TGTGCCAGCAGTGCCCGGGACCCGTACAATGAGCAGTTCTTC.

This clonotype rates as large. The V call is TRBV5-6, the J call TRBJ2-7, with 9 positions matching TRBD1. This CDR3 is 15 amino acids long. V lost 4 bases to trimming and J lost 5 bases; unmatched junction nucleotides: 10. The germline V gene encodes CDR1 SGHDT and CDR2 YYEEEE. DNA for the CDR3: TGTGCCAGCAGCATGGGGACAGGGAACAACCACGAGCAGTACTTC. Protein sequence: CASSMGTGNNHEQYF. Filled out from reference TRBV5-6 and TRBJ2-7, the complete variable domain reads DAGVTQSPTHLIKTRGQQVTLRCSPKSGHDTVSWYQQALGQGPQFIFQYYEEEERQRGNFPDRFSGHQFPNYSSELNVNALLLGDSALYLCASSMGTGNNHEQYFGPGTRLTVT.

By share of the sample, this clonotype is medium-sized. The CDR3 here is CASSQDLPASGNYEQFF. The CDR3 region has the DNA TGCGCCAGCAGCCAAGATCTCCCGGCTAGCGGGAACTATGAGCAGTTCTTC. This rearrangement joins TRBV4-3 to TRBJ2-1; TRBD2 matches at 9 bases. V gave up 0 bases and J gave up 8 bases; unmatched junction bases: 11. The CDR3 has 17 amino acids. Germline CDR1 reads LGHNA; CDR2 reads YSLEER.

The rearrangement joins TRBV19 to TRBJ1-2, with D tentatively TRBD1 (6 bases). Germline CDR1 reads LNHDA; CDR2 reads SQIVND (reference sequence). The CDR3 has 11 amino acids. The ends were cut back, 4 bases at V and 8 bases at J, with 8 bases in the middle. CDR3 in amino acids: CASSTGVGYTF. The CDR3 nucleotides are TGTGCCAGTAGTACAGGGGTCGGCTACACCTTC.

This clonotype was counted a few times. The gene calls are TRBV7-7 and TRBJ2-7; the D is unclear. This CDR3 is built from 13 residues. Germline values: CDR1 SSHAT, CDR2 FNYEAQ (reference sequence). CDR3 in amino acids: CLTLTQPSYEQYF. The CDR3 DNA is TGTCTCACTCTTACACAGCCCTCCTACGAGCAGTACTTC.

By share, this clonotype counts as medium-sized (0.01 to 0.1%). The chain links TRBV27 to TRBJ2-3; D possibly corresponds to TRBD2 (7 bases). The CDR3 is made up of 14 amino acids. Germline V gene lookup returns CDR1 MNHEY and CDR2 SMNVEV (reference sequence). Trimming stripped 6 bases from V and 5 bases from J, with 15 bases between. In DNA form, the CDR3 reads TGTGCCAGCAGCCTCGGACTAGGGGGAGATACGCAGTATTTT. Translation gives CASSLGLGGDTQYF.

This chain joins TRBV6-4 and TRBJ2-1, with 7 positions matching TRBD1. Germline V gene sequence: CDR1 MRHNA, CDR2 SNTAGT. The CDR3 runs 15 residues. V lost 4 bases, J lost 4 bases, and 7 bases stayed unmatched. The CDR3 DNA is TGTGCCAGCAGTGCTGGACGGGACAGTTACAATGAGCAGTTCTTC. Translating gives CASSAGRDSYNEQFF.

This clonotype occurred a few times. The chain has TRBV28 and TRBJ2-1; no clear D. Germline-derived CDR1 and CDR2 are MDHEN and SYDVKM. The germline V and J ends were trimmed by 3 bases and 10 bases, with 4 bases remaining between them. The CDR3 totals 10 residues. The DNA of the CDR3 is TGTGCCAGCAGTTTCCGGGAGCAGTTCTTC. It specifies CASSFREQFF. Using reference TRBV28 and TRBJ2-1 for the parts outside the CDR3, the full variable domain is DVKVTQSSRYLVKRTGEKVFLECVQDMDHENMFWYRQDPGLGLRLIYFSYDVKMKEKGDIPEGYSVSREKKERFSLILESASTNQTSMYLCASSFREQFFGPGTRLTVL.

This clonotype is judged medium-sized. The chain has TRBV7-9 and TRBJ1-3; D possibly corresponds to TRBD1 (6 bases). The ends were cut back, 8 bases at V and 0 bases at J, with 17 bases in the middle. The CDR3 is 16 residues long. CDR1 is SEHNR, CDR2 FQNEAQ, per germline (reference sequence). CDR3 amino acids: CASDSVTGNSGNTIYF. Written as DNA, the CDR3 is TGTGCCAGCGACTCTGTAACAGGGAACTCTGGAAACACCATATATTTT.

This clonotype is categorized as medium-sized. V usage is TRBV20-1 and J usage is TRBJ2-1; D is unresolved. Germline V gene sequence: CDR1 DFQATT, CDR2 SNEGSKA (reference sequence). CDR3 size: 14 residues. With 6 bases removed from V and 3 bases from J, the gap between germline ends came to 15 bases. CDR3 amino acids: CSALTGSDYNEQFF. The CDR3 coding sequence is TGCAGTGCACTTACTGGCAGCGACTACAATGAGCAGTTCTTC.

A few counts support this clonotype. The CDR3 does not close with the conserved phenylalanine or tryptophan, likely indicating a read error. The chain uses TRBV5-1 and TRBJ2-7, with D uncertain. Germline lookup yields CDR1 SGHRS and CDR2 YFSETQ. Trimming took 2 bases from V and 7 from J, leaving 13 bases between them. This CDR3 has 13 amino acids. In DNA, the CDR3 is TGCGCCAGCAGCTTCATAGGGAATATAGAGCAGTACTCC. Translation gives CASSFIGNIEQYS.